Presented here are 20 T cell receptor beta chains from one specimen sequenced in a study of T cells in Graves' hyperthyroidism and ophthalmopathy. RNA transcripts provided the source from which TCR beta CDR3 regions were amplified. RT-PCR in the first round (using the HTBI primer set) targeted the TCR CDR3. TCRdb re-called the multiplex PCR reads through MiXCR, storing one row per CDR3 protein. The repertoire holds roughly 840,000 distinct CDR3 sequences, with 38% as singletons. Sequencing used blood. All receptors come from a man aged 18 to 30 with Graves' hyperthyroidism.

Ten or more counts support this clonotype. The V call is TRBV15, the J call TRBJ1-2, with a possible D match to TRBD1 (6 bases). Germline V gene data show CDR1 as LNHNV and CDR2 as YYDKDF (reference sequence). V lost 0 bases to trimming and J lost 4 bases, with 15 bases between them. The length of the CDR3 is 16 residues. CDR3 region: CATSRDWGARSYGYTF. The CDR3 nucleotides are TGTGCCACCAGCAGAGATTGGGGGGCGCGCAGCTATGGCTACACCTTC. The full variable domain, with the rest looked up from reference TRBV15 and TRBJ1-2, is DAMVIQNPRYQVTQFGKPVTLSCSQTLNHNVMYWYQQKSSQAPKLLFHYYDKDFNNEADTPDNFQSRRPNTSFCFLDIRSPGLGDTAMYLCATSRDWGARSYGYTFGSGTRLTVV.

This clonotype was seen repeatedly, ten times or more. V usage is TRBV24-1 and J usage is TRBJ1-2, with TRBD1 as a possible D gene (5 bases). The CDR3 is 13 residues long. The V end lost 3 bases, the J end lost 5 bases, and 9 bases lay between the germline ends. CDR1 and CDR2 from the germline V gene are KGHDR and SFDVKD. CDR3 sequence (DNA): TGTGCCACCAGTGATGAAAAGGGGTATGGCTACACCTTC. Translated, it gives CATSDEKGYGYTF.

This clonotype was observed a few times. V usage is TRBV9 and J usage is TRBJ2-5; D is uncertain. V lost 0 bases and J 7 bases, leaving 10 bases between the germline ends. There are 13 residues in the CDR3. Germline assignment: CDR1 SGDLS and CDR2 YYNGEE. CDR3 sequence: CASSVEVLGTQYF. CDR3 coding DNA: TGTGCCAGCAGCGTAGAAGTATTAGGGACCCAGTACTTC.

There are a few counts of this clonotype. The junction shows a germline mismatch at one end, possibly a read error. The gene calls are TRBV2 and TRBJ1-1; 9 nucleotides align to TRBD1. Germline CDR1 is SNHLY and CDR2 is FYNNEI. This CDR3 contains 14 residues. For the CDR3, the DNA is TGTGCCATCAGTGTACAGGGGGCCAGGACTGAAGCTTTCTTT. Its protein product is CAISVQGARTEAFF.

This chain uses TRBV29-1 with TRBJ2-5, with D hard to call. The length of the CDR3 is 14 residues. Germline V gene lookup returns CDR1 SQVTM and CDR2 ANQGSEA. With 0 bases removed from V and 1 base from J, the gap between germline ends came to 9 bases. CDR3 sequence reads: CSVEDFDIQETQYF. In DNA, the CDR3 is TGCAGCGTTGAAGATTTCGATATCCAAGAGACCCAGTACTTC.

This chain uses TRBV20-1 with TRBJ2-2, with 9 bases identical to TRBD2. Trimming at V came to 7 bases and at J to 6 bases, leaving 9 bases not matched to a gene. This CDR3 contains 14 residues. Germline V gene data show CDR1 as DFQATT and CDR2 as SNEGSKA (reference sequence). This chain's CDR3 is CSGDSGSGAGELFF. The CDR3 DNA is TGCAGTGGGGATAGCGGGAGTGGGGCCGGGGAGCTGTTTTTT.

The genes are TRBV6-5 and TRBJ2-3; D uncertain. CDR1 and CDR2 (germline): MNHEY, SVGAGI. Trimming cost V 0 bases and J 2 bases, with 6 bases left between them. CDR3 length equals 14 residues. CDR3 bases: TGTGCCAGCAGTTACTCGGATCACACAGATACGCAGTATTTT. This gives the protein CASSYSDHTDTQYF.

The gene calls are TRBV6-2 or TRBV6-3 and TRBJ1-2; D perhaps matches TRBD1 (6 bases). Germline CDR1 reads MNHEY; CDR2 reads SVGEGT. The CDR3 runs 11 residues. In nucleotides, the CDR3 is TGTGCAGCCACAGGGTACGATGGCTACACCTTC. Amino acids: CAATGYDGYTF.

A remark on this clonotype: The germline gene is not matched at one end of the junction; a read error may be the cause. The J gene is TRBJ2-1, the V gene TRBV7-2, with TRBD1 identical over 8 bases. The CDR3 contains 15 residues. Germline V gene lookup returns CDR1 SGHTA and CDR2 FQGNSA. CDR3 residues: CASSLAGGAYNEQFF. In DNA, the CDR3 is TGCGCCAGCAGCCTGGCAGGGGGCGCGTACAATGAGCAGTTCTTC. The full variable domain, its missing parts supplied by reference TRBV7-2 and TRBJ2-1, is GAGVSQSPSNKVTEKGKDVELRCDPISGHTALYWYRQSLGQGLEFLIYFQGNSAPDKSGLPSDRFSAERTGGSVSTLTIQRTQQEDSAVYLCASSLAGGAYNEQFFGPGTRLTVL.

This clonotype has only a few counts. The DNA of the CDR3 is TGTGCCAGCAGCCCCCCGGGGGTGGGTGCTGAAGCTTTCTTT. Translating gives CASSPPGVGAEAFF. This sequence joins TRBV7-9 and TRBJ1-1; D might be TRBD1 (5 bases). The CDR3 length is 14 residues. The V gene's germline CDR1 is SEHNR and CDR2 FQNEAQ (reference sequence). The V gene lost 5 bases and the J gene lost 6 bases, with 16 bases spanning the gap.

V is TRBV2 and J is TRBJ2-2; 9 nucleotides match TRBD2. CDR1 is SNHLY, CDR2 FYNNEI, per germline. This CDR3 is built from 16 residues. V shed 8 bases and J 3 bases; nucleotides not matched to a gene: 10. CDR3 nucleotide sequence: TGTGCCAGCCTGAGGACTAGCGTATTGGACACCGGGGAGCTGTTTTTT. Its protein is CASLRTSVLDTGELFF.

The V and J genes are TRBV25-1 and TRBJ2-5; no reliable D call. With 3 bases removed from V and 4 bases from J, the gap between germline ends came to 12 bases. This CDR3 has 14 residues. Germline V gene data show CDR1 as MGHDK and CDR2 as SYGVNS. The CDR3 loop reads CASSDPSGTETQYF. The DNA of the CDR3 is TGTGCCAGCAGTGACCCATCAGGAACAGAGACCCAGTACTTC.

This clonotype has at least ten counts. The rearrangement links TRBV12-3 or TRBV12-4 to TRBJ1-5; D is unclear. Trimming removed 6 bases from V and 1 base from J, with 10 bases in between. This CDR3 region has 14 residues. The CDR3: CASSFLGSNQPQHF. The CDR3 nucleotides read TGTGCCAGCAGCTTTTTGGGGAGCAATCAGCCCCAGCATTTT.

V gene TRBV6-6 combines with J gene TRBJ2-7; either TRBD1 or TRBD2 may supply D (5 bases each). From germline, CDR1 is MNHNY and CDR2 SVGAGI (reference sequence). V was clipped by 5 bases and J by 7 bases, with 21 bases between them. The CDR3 totals 15 residues. DNA of the CDR3: TGTGCCAGCAGTCGACTCGGGACGGGCCGTTGGGAGCAGTACTTC. Its translation: CASSRLGTGRWEQYF.

This clonotype was recorded at least ten times. V is TRBV12-3 or TRBV12-4 and J is TRBJ1-2; D is perhaps TRBD1 (6 bases). The CDR3 covers 14 residues. V was cut by 3 bases and J by 6 bases, with 14 bases left in between. The CDR3 sequence is CASSLGGTSDGYTF. As DNA, the CDR3 is TGTGCCAGCAGTTTGGGCGGGACATCGGATGGCTACACCTTC.

The chain recombines TRBV7-9 with TRBJ2-7; 7 nucleotides agree with TRBD2. Germline V CDR1 and CDR2: SEHNR, FQNEAQ (reference sequence). The CDR3 loop spans 15 amino acids. With 3 bases clipped from V and 1 base from J, the junction kept 6 bases outside the gene matches. The CDR3 region is CASSLGGTLSYEQYF. The CDR3 DNA reads TGTGCCAGCAGCTTGGGGGGGACTTTATCCTACGAGCAGTACTTC.

V usage is TRBV11-2 and J usage is TRBJ2-5, with TRBD2 matching over 7 bases. Germline loops: CDR1 SGHAT, CDR2 FQNNGV. This CDR3 is 16 amino acids long. The J segment lost 3 bases and the V segment lost 4 bases, leaving 11 bases of the junction unmatched. In DNA form, the CDR3 reads TGTGCCAGCAGCTCCCCGGCCGGGGGAGGGAAAGAGACCCAGTACTTC. It yields the protein CASSSPAGGGKETQYF.

Worth noting for this clonotype: Just one base apart from a much larger clone, this may be a read error. The gene calls are TRBV20-1 and TRBJ1-1; tentative D call: TRBD1 (5 bases). V gave up 2 bases and J gave up 7 bases, with 17 bases separating them. The CDR3 is 14 residues long. The germline V gene has CDR1 DFQATT and CDR2 SNEGSKA (reference sequence). CDR3 loop: CSARPPGKDVEAFF. As DNA, the CDR3 is TGCAGTGCTAGACCCCCAGGGAAGGACGTTGAAGCTTTCTTT.

Remarks on this clonotype: A much larger clone is a single base away; this may be a read error. The chain joins TRBV2 to TRBJ2-7, with a tentative D call TRBD1 (5 bases). The CDR3 length is 13 residues. Germline values: CDR1 SNHLY, CDR2 FYNNEI. The CDR3 DNA is TGTGCCAGCAGCGAATCAGGGATCCCCGAGCTGTACTTC. It yields the protein CASSESGIPELYF.

The chain joins TRBV7-8 to TRBJ1-6; 8 bases are shared with TRBD1. Germline V gene sequence: CDR1 SGHVS, CDR2 FQNEAQ. J gave up 9 bases and V 0 bases, and 4 bases lay outside the gene matches. This CDR3 has 15 amino acids. The CDR3 nucleotides read TGTGCCAGCAGCTTAGCCCAAGGACAGGGTTCACCCCTCCACTTT. Its protein product is CASSLAQGQGSPLHF.